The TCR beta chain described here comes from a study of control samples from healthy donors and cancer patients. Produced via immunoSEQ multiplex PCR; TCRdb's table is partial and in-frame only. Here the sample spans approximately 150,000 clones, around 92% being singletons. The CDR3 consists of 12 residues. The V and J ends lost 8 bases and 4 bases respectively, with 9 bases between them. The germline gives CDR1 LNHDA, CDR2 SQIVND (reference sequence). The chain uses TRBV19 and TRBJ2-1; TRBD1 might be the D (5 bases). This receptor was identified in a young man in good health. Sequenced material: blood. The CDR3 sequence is CASSQEYNEQFF. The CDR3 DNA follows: TGTGCCAGTTCACAGGAATACAATGAGCAGTTCTTC.